This T cell receptor (beta chain) was captured by sequencing in a study of cytomegalovirus exposure and HLA in healthy donors. General study results and limits: Overall, around 150 TCR beta chains were annotated as cytomegalovirus-associated.

This clone was detected once. Its antigen is still unknown. Germline CDR1 is SNHLY and CDR2 is FYNNEI. Trimming took off 3 bases at V and 4 bases at J, with 19 bases between the two ends. CDR3 length equals 16 residues. Only in-frame clones appear in the TCRdb table, and some are missing; sequencing was by immunoSEQ multiplex PCR. The sample shows around 350,000 clones, about nine tenths of them seen only once. The roughly 120-subject validation cohort, separate from the approximately 630-subject first cohort, included the donors. The chain uses TRBV2 and TRBJ2-7; D is perhaps TRBD2 (5 bases). Source material: PBMCs. The receptor comes from a woman between 18 and 29 years old in good health and CMV-seronegative. CDR3 coding DNA: TGTGCCAGCAGTGACGCGGTCGGGGTGGTGATGTACGAGCAGTACTTC. Encoded protein: CASSDAVGVVMYEQYF.